These 32 T cell receptor beta chains were all obtained from the same sample, sequenced in a study of blood T cell repertoires in COVID-19. The assay was immunoSEQ multiplex PCR, and TCRdb's table has in-frame clones only and misses some. The sample lists more than 200,000 clones; around nine tenths were seen once. The sample consisted of PBMCs or T cells enriched from blood (not recorded which). The receptor set was obtained from a woman in her 30s who had recovered from COVID-19.

This chain uses TRBV18 with TRBJ2-3; D is ambiguous. Germline lookup yields CDR1 KGHSH and CDR2 LQKENI. This CDR3 spans 13 amino acids. The V and J ends lost 3 bases and 2 bases respectively, with 6 bases between them. CDR3: CASSPPNTDTQYF. The CDR3 DNA is TGTGCCAGCTCACCTCCAAACACAGATACGCAGTATTTT.

The chain recombines TRBV4-1 with TRBJ2-1; D unresolved. Germline assignment: CDR1 MGHRA and CDR2 YSYEKL. V was pared by 3 bases and J by 6 bases, with 9 bases between. The CDR3 has 13 residues. The CDR3 is CASSHPLANEQFF. The CDR3, as DNA: TGCGCCAGCAGCCATCCTTTAGCCAATGAGCAGTTCTTC.

The genes are TRBV9 and TRBJ2-1; D gene uncertain. V dropped 0 bases and J dropped 0 bases, with 4 bases sitting between them. Germline CDR1 SGDLS, CDR2 YYNGEE. CDR3 length: 14 residues. The CDR3 loop reads CASSVDYSYNEQFF. CDR3 in DNA: TGTGCCAGCAGCGTAGATTACTCCTACAATGAGCAGTTCTTC.

The V and J genes are TRBV29-1 and TRBJ1-3, with TRBD1 matching 8 bases. Germline loops: CDR1 SQVTM, CDR2 ANQGSEA. This CDR3 has 17 residues. After removal of 7 bases from V and 0 bases from J, the junction contained 14 bases not matched to a gene. This chain's CDR3 is CSARGGQGIASGNTIYF. CDR3 sequence (DNA): TGCAGCGCCCGGGGAGGACAGGGAATTGCCTCTGGAAACACCATATATTTT.

This sequence joins TRBV18 and TRBJ2-4, with 8 bases that match TRBD1. CDR3 size: 16 residues. Germline values: CDR1 KGHSH, CDR2 LQKENI. V dropped 10 bases and J dropped 9; count of bases not matched to a gene: 20. The CDR3 spells CATETTQGAGRGIQYF. Written as DNA, the CDR3 is TGTGCCACCGAAACCACGCAGGGGGCTGGTAGGGGCATTCAGTACTTC.

The sample holds one count of this clone. The gene calls are TRBV5-4 and TRBJ2-1, with D perhaps matching TRBD1 (5 bases). Trimming left V 0 bases short and J 0 bases short, with 7 bases between. The CDR3 is 15 amino acids. Per the germline V gene, CDR1 is SGHNT and CDR2 is YYREEE (reference sequence). The CDR3 loop is CASSLDQGSYNEQFF. The CDR3 DNA is TGTGCCAGCAGCTTGGATCAGGGCTCCTACAATGAGCAGTTCTTC.

This clone was detected once. The V and J genes are TRBV9 and TRBJ2-3; 11 nucleotides match TRBD1. CDR1 is SGDLS and CDR2 is YYNGEE in the germline V gene. The CDR3 sequence is 15 residues long. V trimming: 4 bases; J trimming: 5 bases; junction bases outside the gene matches: 6. The CDR3 DNA reads as TGTGCCAGCAGCACCGGACAGGGGGCGGGAGATACGCAGTATTTT. Translating gives CASSTGQGAGDTQYF.

V gene TRBV6-5 combines with J gene TRBJ2-7, with 7 bases identical to TRBD1. The CDR3 totals 12 residues. J lost 1 base, V lost 10 bases, and 4 bases had no gene match. In germline, CDR1 is MNHEY, CDR2 SVGAGI. In nucleotides, the CDR3 is TGTGCCACCCGGGACAGATCCTACGAGCAGTACTTC. Translated: CATRDRSYEQYF.

The rearrangement links TRBV4-2 to TRBJ1-1, with TRBD1 identical over 8 bases. This CDR3 contains 16 residues. From germline, CDR1 is LGHNA and CDR2 YNFKEQ. Germline trimming cut 4 bases from V and 7 bases from J; bases unmatched to any gene: 14. CDR3 in amino acids: CASSLLTGQGKNEAFF. CDR3 in DNA: TGTGCCAGCAGCCTACTCACCGGACAGGGCAAGAATGAAGCTTTCTTT.

The chain carries TRBV9 and TRBJ2-1, with 7 positions matching TRBD2. After removal of 4 bases from V and 8 bases from J, the junction contained 12 bases not matched to a gene. CDR1 SGDLS and CDR2 YYNGEE come from the germline V gene. The CDR3 loop spans 15 amino acids. The CDR3 sequence: CASSFGGLAEYEQFF. The CDR3 DNA follows: TGTGCCAGCAGCTTTGGTGGGCTAGCGGAGTATGAGCAGTTCTTC. Complete variable domain (other parts from reference TRBV9 and TRBJ2-1): DSGVTQTPKHLITATGQRVTLRCSPRSGDLSVYWYQQSLDQGLQFLIQYYNGEERAKGNILERFSAQQFPDLHSELNLSSLELGDSALYFCASSFGGLAEYEQFFGPGTRLTVL.

The chain recombines TRBV19 with TRBJ2-2; 15 nucleotides match TRBD2. The trim removed 5 bases at V and 6 bases at J, leaving 13 bases unmatched. This CDR3 has 19 amino acids. Germline V gene data show CDR1 as LNHDA and CDR2 as SQIVND (reference sequence). CDR3 sequence (DNA): TGTGCCAGTAGTTTCCGGACTAGCGGGAGGGCTCGCGCCGCCGGGGAGCTGTTTTTT. Translation gives CASSFRTSGRARAAGELFF. The full variable domain, in which reference TRBV19 and TRBJ2-2 provide the parts outside the CDR3, is DGGITQSPKYLFRKEGQNVTLSCEQNLNHDAMYWYRQDPGQGLRLIYYSQIVNDFQKGDIAEGYSVSREKKESFPLTVTSAQKNPTAFYLCASSFRTSGRARAAGELFFGEGSRLTVL.

The chain is built from TRBV12-3 or TRBV12-4 and TRBJ2-7; the D is unclear. The CDR3 is made up of 12 amino acids. The V end lost 3 bases, the J end lost 5 bases, and 8 bases lay between the germline ends. The CDR3 loop is CASSFVPDEQYF. The CDR3 region has the DNA TGTGCCAGCAGTTTTGTGCCGGACGAGCAGTACTTC.

The chain joins TRBV18 to TRBJ2-7, with a weak D call TRBD2 (6 bases). V was shortened by 6 bases and J by 3 bases, with 12 bases between the two germline ends. The CDR3 extends over 13 amino acids. Germline loops: CDR1 KGHSH, CDR2 LQKENI. The CDR3 nucleotides are TGTGCCAGCTCCCTTTCCGGGGGCTACGAGCAGTACTTC. It specifies CASSLSGGYEQYF.

This rearrangement joins TRBV28 to TRBJ2-7; tentative D call: TRBD1 (5 bases). The ends were cut back, 10 bases at V and 3 bases at J, with 19 bases in the middle. The CDR3 runs to 14 residues. Germline V CDR1 and CDR2: MDHEN, SYDVKM. CDR3 bases: TGTGCCATCACCTCGGGCCAAGGGGTCTACGAGCAGTACTTC. Protein sequence: CAITSGQGVYEQYF.

This clone was detected only once. The genes are TRBV27 and TRBJ1-1, with a tentative D call TRBD1 (6 bases). The CDR3 has 13 amino acids. CDR1 and CDR2 from the germline V gene are MNHEY and SMNVEV (reference sequence). V was pared by 6 bases and J by 3 bases, with 11 bases between. The CDR3 sequence is CASSMGAHTEAFF. CDR3 DNA sequence: TGTGCCAGCAGCATGGGGGCCCACACTGAAGCTTTCTTT.

CDR3 nucleotides: TGTGCTAGCGGGGCTAGCTCCTACAATGAGCAGTTCTTC. This encodes CASGASSYNEQFF. The V gene is TRBV6-6, the J gene TRBJ2-1, with 8 bases matching TRBD2. Germline V CDR1 and CDR2: MNHNY, SVGAGI (reference sequence). This CDR3 is built from 13 residues.

V is TRBV30 and J is TRBJ1-4; D might be TRBD1 (5 bases). CDR3 length equals 15 residues. Germline CDR1 GTSNPN, CDR2 SVGIG (reference sequence). The V and J ends lost 0 bases and 9 bases respectively, with 17 bases between them. DNA for the CDR3: TGTGCCTGGAGTGTAGGCGGGACGGTAGGGAAAAAACTGTTTTTT. It is translated as CAWSVGGTVGKKLFF.

This chain connects TRBV6-5 to TRBJ1-3, with 7 bases fitting TRBD1. Germline V gives CDR1 MNHEY, CDR2 SVGAGI. With 5 bases clipped from V and 2 bases from J, the junction kept 6 bases outside the gene matches. This CDR3 contains 15 residues. CDR3 amino acids: CASSLFDRAGNTIYF. The CDR3, as DNA: TGTGCCAGCAGTCTATTCGACAGGGCTGGAAACACCATATATTTT.

V and J are TRBV11-2 and TRBJ2-2, with D possibly TRBD1 on 5 matching bases. The CDR3 is made up of 15 amino acids. In germline, CDR1 is SGHAT, CDR2 FQNNGV. V was clipped by 2 bases and J by 4 bases, with 11 bases between them. The CDR3 loop reads CASSLRAGPTGELFF. CDR3 in DNA: TGTGCCAGCAGCTTACGAGCAGGGCCCACCGGGGAGCTGTTTTTT. The entire variable domain, with the rest obtained from reference TRBV11-2 and TRBJ2-2, is as follows: EAGVAQSPRYKIIEKRQSVAFWCNPISGHATLYWYQQILGQGPKLLIQFQNNGVVDDSQLPKDRFSAERLKGVDSTLKIQPAKLEDSAVYLCASSLRAGPTGELFFGEGSRLTVL.

The rearrangement joins TRBV9 to TRBJ2-1; 8 nucleotides align to TRBD2. J lost 9 bases, V lost 0 bases, and 8 bases had no gene match. The CDR3 runs to 15 residues. Germline loops: CDR1 SGDLS, CDR2 YYNGEE. CDR3 protein: CASSVAYSGITEQFF. The CDR3 DNA reads as TGTGCCAGCAGCGTAGCCTATAGCGGGATTACTGAGCAGTTCTTC.

V is TRBV28 and J is TRBJ2-3; 12 bases agree with TRBD2. The length of the CDR3 is 16 residues. Germline trimming cut 7 bases from V and 4 bases from J; bases unmatched to any gene: 9. Germline loops: CDR1 MDHEN, CDR2 SYDVKM. For the CDR3, the DNA is TGTGCCAGCACCTTAAGACTAGCGGGAGCCCCAGATACGCAGTATTTT. The encoded protein is CASTLRLAGAPDTQYF.

This chain uses TRBV7-2 with TRBJ1-3; 7 bases map to TRBD1. The J segment lost 1 base and the V segment lost 5 bases, leaving 2 bases of the junction unmatched. Germline V gene data show CDR1 as SGHTA and CDR2 as FQGNSA. The CDR3 covers 14 residues. The CDR3 protein is CASSKTGSGNTIYF. CDR3 DNA sequence: TGTGCCAGCAGCAAGACAGGGTCTGGAAACACCATATATTTT.

V usage is TRBV3-1 (or the pseudogene TRBV3-2) and J usage is TRBJ1-1; D call uncertain. V was trimmed by 2 bases and J by 6 bases, leaving 10 bases between them. The CDR3 covers 13 residues. Per germline, CDR1 LGHDT and CDR2 YNNKEL (reference sequence). In DNA form, the CDR3 reads TGTGCCAGCAGCCAACGCGTCCAGGCTGAAGCTTTCTTT. Protein product: CASSQRVQAEAFF.

The chain joins TRBV7-8 to TRBJ1-1; no firm D call. CDR3 length: 19 residues. CDR1 SGHVS and CDR2 FQNEAQ come from the germline V gene. Trimming stripped 5 bases from V and 2 bases from J, with 27 bases between. The chain's CDR3 is CASSLERFWGERDNTEAFF. CDR3 DNA sequence: TGTGCCAGCAGCCTAGAGAGGTTCTGGGGAGAGCGTGACAACACTGAAGCTTTCTTT.

The genes are TRBV7-2 and TRBJ1-2; 7 nucleotides align to TRBD1. V lost 1 base to trimming and J lost 4 bases; unmatched junction nucleotides: 0. This CDR3 has 13 amino acids. Germline V gene sequence: CDR1 SGHTA, CDR2 FQGNSA. CDR3 coding DNA: TGTGCCAGCAGCTTAGGGACAGGCTATGGCTACACCTTC. It encodes CASSLGTGYGYTF. The entire variable domain, with the rest obtained from reference TRBV7-2 and TRBJ1-2, is as follows: GAGVSQSPSNKVTEKGKDVELRCDPISGHTALYWYRQSLGQGLEFLIYFQGNSAPDKSGLPSDRFSAERTGGSVSTLTIQRTQQEDSAVYLCASSLGTGYGYTFGSGTRLTVV.

The CDR3 loop reads CASRSEGSAFF. The CDR3 DNA sequence: TGTGCCAGCAGATCGGAGGGATCAGCTTTCTTT. The chain combines TRBV2 with TRBJ1-1; the D is unclear. Trimming took 6 bases from V and 10 from J, leaving 12 bases between them. This CDR3 contains 11 residues. CDR1 SNHLY and CDR2 FYNNEI come from the germline V gene.

The rearrangement uses TRBV21-1 and TRBJ2-1; TRBD2, the table's D call, lacks a check against the DNA. TRBV21-1 constitutes a pseudogene. CDR3 length: 18 residues. The CDR3 sequence is CASSIRTSDNPPYNEQFF. CDR3 DNA: TGTGCCAGCAGCATAAGGACTAGCGACAACCCTCCCTACAATGAGCAGTTCTTC.

The V gene is TRBV6-5, the J gene TRBJ2-5, with D perhaps TRBD1 (6 bases). Looked up from germline, CDR1 is MNHEY and CDR2 is SVGAGI. The CDR3 runs to 13 residues. The V end was cut by 2 bases, the J end by 4 bases, with 8 bases between. The CDR3 bases are TGTGCCAGCAGTTACCGCAGGGGAGAGACCCAGTACTTC. As protein: CASSYRRGETQYF.

As to this clone: Other DNA sequences in this sample translate to the same CDR3. The chain uses TRBV28 and TRBJ2-7; the D gene is possibly TRBD1 (6 bases). The germline V and J ends were trimmed by 1 base and 7 bases, with 8 bases remaining between them. Per germline, CDR1 MDHEN and CDR2 SYDVKM. This CDR3 spans 12 amino acids. The CDR3 DNA sequence: TGTGCCAGCAGTTTATTGGGGGCGGAGCAGTACTTC. Its protein is CASSLLGAEQYF.

The CDR3 protein is CASSMGQGASGSGNEQFF. DNA of the CDR3: TGTGCCAGTAGTATGGGACAGGGGGCGTCGGGTTCAGGCAATGAGCAGTTCTTC. The rearrangement uses TRBV19 and TRBJ2-1; 12 bases agree with TRBD1. The CDR3 loop spans 18 amino acids. The trim removed 3 bases at V and 6 bases at J, leaving 12 bases unmatched. Germline-derived CDR1 and CDR2 are LNHDA and SQIVND (reference sequence). Full variable domain (remainder filled in from reference TRBV19 and TRBJ2-1): DGGITQSPKYLFRKEGQNVTLSCEQNLNHDAMYWYRQDPGQGLRLIYYSQIVNDFQKGDIAEGYSVSREKKESFPLTVTSAQKNPTAFYLCASSMGQGASGSGNEQFFGPGTRLTVL.

The rearrangement uses TRBV11-3 and TRBJ2-7; 7 bases align to TRBD2. V gave up 1 base and J gave up 3 bases; unmatched junction bases: 3. The CDR3 runs to 14 residues. Looked up from germline, CDR1 is SGHNT and CDR2 is YENEEA. The CDR3 region has the DNA TGTGCCAGCAGCTTAGGCGGGAGTATCTACGAGCAGTACTTC. Amino acids: CASSLGGSIYEQYF.

CDR3 protein: CASSSQGAGTGELFF. CDR3 nucleotide sequence: TGTGCCAGCAGCTCTCAGGGGGCTGGGACCGGGGAGCTGTTTTTT. The V call is TRBV7-2, the J call TRBJ2-2; 8 bases align to TRBD1. This CDR3 contains 15 residues. The J segment lost 5 bases and the V segment lost 4 bases, leaving 6 bases of the junction unmatched. The germline V gene has CDR1 SGHTA and CDR2 FQGNSA.